The 3 T cell receptor beta chains below all came from one sample that was sequenced in a study of shared clonotypes between healthy human individuals. Using immunoSEQ multiplex PCR, the repertoire was profiled, and TCRdb retains in-frame clones only, with some absent. The sample lists about 2.4 million clones, 90% to 95% occurring once. The sample consisted of naive CD4+ T cells from PBMCs. Subset denoted: CD45RA+ positively selected. These receptor sequences come from a man younger than 30 in good health. Some clones in this sample may be carry-over from other donors' samples.

This clone was seen only once. The rearrangement uses TRBV7-9 and TRBJ2-3; TRBD1 might be the D (6 bases). Trimming shortened V by 5 bases and J by 2 bases, and 14 bases separated the two germline ends. This CDR3 spans 15 amino acids. Per germline, CDR1 SEHNR and CDR2 FQNEAQ (reference sequence). CDR3 sequence: CASSTGRRDTDTQYF. The DNA for the CDR3 is TGTGCCAGCAGCACAGGGAGAAGGGACACAGATACGCAGTATTTT.

The chain combines TRBV15 with TRBJ2-6, with TRBD1 matching over 7 bases. Germline V CDR1 and CDR2: LNHNV, YYDKDF (reference sequence). This CDR3 region has 17 residues. V dropped 5 bases and J dropped 3; count of bases not matched to a gene: 10. In DNA form, the CDR3 reads TGTGCCACCAGCCTAGGTACAGGGGCGCTTGGGGCCAACGTCCTGACTTTC. Translated, it gives CATSLGTGALGANVLTF.

The chain couples TRBV10-2 to TRBJ1-5; D is unclear. V lost 1 base to trimming and J lost 0 bases, with 7 bases between them. Germline V gene data show CDR1 as WSHSY and CDR2 as SAAADI. The CDR3 covers 15 residues. This CDR3 is CASSEFVDSNQPQHF. As DNA, the CDR3 is TGCGCCAGCAGTGAGTTTGTCGATAGCAATCAGCCCCAGCATTTT.